This is a list of T cell receptor beta chains from one sample in a study of CD8+ T cells in alopecia areata. Sequencing was performed with immunoSEQ multiplex PCR; in TCRdb, only in-frame clones are kept and a portion is missing. The sample has some 210,000 clones, approximately 72% seen once. Here the sequenced sample was CD4+ T cells sorted from blood, taken at approximately week 42, from a patient treated with tofacitinib. The receptors come from a human donor with alopecia areata. Each CDR3 is given with its conserved first and last residue. D genes are given only for firm matches. Rows may omit the clone size; those that give it use once, few, many or a size class.

.,TRBJ1-5,.,TRBV4-3,TGCGCCAGCAGCCAAGTCGCAGGAGGAGAACAGCCCCAGCATTTT,CASSQVAGGEQPQHF
.,TRBJ2-5,few,TRBV29-1,TGCAGCGTTGAAGGAGGCCATAGGACCGAGTACCAAGAGACCCAGTACTTC,CSVEGGHRTEYQETQYF
.,TRBJ2-2,.,TRBV14,TGTGCCAGCAGAAAGCGGGCGAACACCGGGGAGCTGTTTTTT,CASRKRANTGELFF
.,TRBJ1-3,.,TRBV5-1,TGCGCCAGCAGCTTGGCCACGGGTTTCGGAAACACCATATATTTT,CASSLATGFGNTIYF
.,TRBJ1-2,.,TRBV29-1,TGCAGCGTTCGGGCAGACAGTACTAACTATGGCTACACCTTC,CSVRADSTNYGYTF
.,TRBJ1-5,once,TRBV7-9,TGTGCCAGCAGCTTGGGCAATCAGCCCCAGCATTTT,CASSLGNQPQHF
.,TRBJ2-4,.,TRBV5-1,TGCGCCAGCAGCCCCGGCCTGGAAAACATTCAGTACTTC,CASSPGLENIQYF
TRBD2,TRBJ2-5,.,TRBV11-2,TGTGCCAGCAGCCCGCTTCTTGGGGCGGGGGGGATAGGGACCCAGTACTTC,CASSPLLGAGGIGTQYF
.,TRBJ1-6,.,TRBV6-5,TGTGCCAGCAGAACCGGGAGACATTCACCCCTCCACTTT,CASRTGRHSPLHF
TRBD1,TRBJ1-1,.,TRBV28,TGTGCCAGCAGTTTCCGAGGGGGCATCGGCACTGAAGCTTTCTTT,CASSFRGGIGTEAFF
.,TRBJ1-2,.,TRBV29-1,TGCAGCGTTGACCAAAAACCTCAGGGTTTCTACACCTTC,CSVDQKPQGFYTF
.,TRBJ2-7,.,TRBV11-3,TGTGCCAGCAGCTTGCCGCCCGCCGAGCAGTACTTC,CASSLPPAEQYF
TRBD1,TRBJ2-3,.,TRBV28,TGTGCCAGCGGGACAGGGGGGATCGGCACAGATACGCAGTATTTT,CASGTGGIGTDTQYF
.,TRBJ2-1,.,TRBV29-1,TGCAGCGTTGCGACTAGACGGGACCTGATGCAGTTCTTC,CSVATRRDLMQFF
TRBD1,TRBJ1-6,.,TRBV19,TGTGCCAGCCAGGACAGGGGAAATTCACCCCTCCACTTT,CASQDRGNSPLHF
.,TRBJ1-2,.,TRBV7-2,TGTGCCAGCACTAGGGGAGGGGCGCCCTATGGCTACACCTTC,CASTRGGAPYGYTF
.,TRBJ2-5,few,TRBV7-2,TGTGCCAGCAGCTTAGAGATTCCGCCGTACCAAGAGACCCAGTACTTC,CASSLEIPPYQETQYF
.,TRBJ1-4,.,TRBV10-3,TGTGCCATCAACGCAGGGAATAATGAAAAACTGTTTTTT,CAINAGNNEKLFF
.,TRBJ2-2,few,TRBV5-1,TGCGCCAGCAGCTTAACGGGGGATAACACCGGGGAGCTGTTTTTT,CASSLTGDNTGELFF
.,TRBJ1-1,.,TRBV5-6,TGTGCCAGCACCGAGGTCCGGGGAACTGAAGCTTTCTTT,CASTEVRGTEAFF
.,TRBJ1-2,.,TRBV30,TGTGCCTGGAGAGGAAGGAGGTCTAACTATGGCTACACCTTC,CAWRGRRSNYGYTF
.,TRBJ1-2,.,TRBV9,TGTGCCAGCAGCCCCGGACATACCCTAGGCTACACCTTC,CASSPGHTLGYTF
.,TRBJ1-5,.,TRBV19,TGTGCCAGTAGTATCAGTGGGGCAGGGACGGATCAGCCCCAGCATTTT,CASSISGAGTDQPQHF
.,TRBJ1-2,.,TRBV29-1,TGCAGCGTCAGCCGGCCCTATGGCTACACCTTC,CSVSRPYGYTF
.,TRBJ1-2,few,TRBV5-6,TGTGCCAGCAGCCCAAAAATCGAGGGCTACACCTTC,CASSPKIEGYTF
.,TRBJ2-7,.,TRBV11-2,TGTGCCAGCAGCCATAAAGGGGTCTACGAGCAGTACTTC,CASSHKGVYEQYF
TRBD1,TRBJ1-2,.,TRBV5-6,TGTGCCAGCAGCTTGGCCGGACAGGGGGGCTATGGCTACACCTTC,CASSLAGQGGYGYTF
.,TRBJ2-7,.,TRBV7-2,TGTGCCAGCAGCCCCCAGGGACGGTCCTACGAGCAGTACTTC,CASSPQGRSYEQYF
TRBD1,TRBJ2-1,once,TRBV7-7,TGTGCCAGCAGCCGAGACAGGGGGCTGACCAATGAGCAGTTCTTC,CASSRDRGLTNEQFF
TRBD2,TRBJ2-4,.,TRBV2,TGTGCCAGCACCAGGTCCTTAGCGGGCAAAAACATTCAGTACTTC,CASTRSLAGKNIQYF
.,TRBJ1-2,.,TRBV30,TGTGCCTGGAGTGTACGAAGGGGTGGCTATGGCTACACCTTC,CAWSVRRGGYGYTF
.,TRBJ2-1,.,TRBV10-3,TGTGCCATCAGTGATTTCAATGAGCAGTTCTTC,CAISDFNEQFF
TRBD2,TRBJ2-4,once,TRBV19,TGTGCCACTAACCCTCCGGGGGGGCGAGACATTCAGTACTTC,CATNPPGGRDIQYF
.,TRBJ2-2,.,TRBV7-3,TGTGCCAGTTCGACTGGGAACACCGGGGAGCTGTTTTTT,CASSTGNTGELFF
TRBD1,TRBJ1-1,.,TRBV6-4,TGTGCCAGCAGTCCCGACAGGGCGGGCACTGAAGCTTTCTTT,CASSPDRAGTEAFF
.,TRBJ2-3,once,TRBV29-1,TGCAGCGTGGTGCAAGTTCCTTACACAGATACGCAGTATTTT,CSVVQVPYTDTQYF
TRBD1,TRBJ2-7,.,TRBV23-1,TGCGCCAGCAGTCTGACGTCACAGGGGGCTTTTTTCTGCGAGCAGTACTTC,CASSLTSQGAFFCEQYF
.,TRBJ2-1,.,TRBV4-3,TGCGCCAGCAGCCAAGCCTTCCAAGCGGGTGAGCAGTTCTTC,CASSQAFQAGEQFF
.,TRBJ1-5,.,TRBV7-6,TGTGCCAGCAGTCAAGGAGGGGGGGCAGGTCAGCCCCAGCATTTT,CASSQGGGAGQPQHF
TRBD1,TRBJ2-7,.,TRBV7-2,TGTGCCACCTCTAGGGACAGTGCTTTGGACGAGCAGTACTTC,CATSRDSALDEQYF
TRBD2,TRBJ2-7,few,TRBV6-1,TGTGCCAGCAGTCGCTCGACTAGCCGCGAGCAGTACTTC,CASSRSTSREQYF
.,TRBJ1-2,.,TRBV7-3,TGTGCCAGCAGCTTAAAGGCAGGGGATGGCTACACCTTC,CASSLKAGDGYTF
.,TRBJ2-1,.,TRBV5-1,TGCGCCAGCAACGAGGAGGGGTACTCCTACAATGAGCAGTTCTTC,CASNEEGYSYNEQFF
.,TRBJ1-1,.,TRBV9,TGTGCCAGCAGCGTAGAGAGGGACACTGAAGCTTTCTTT,CASSVERDTEAFF
TRBD1,TRBJ2-1,few,TRBV9,TGTGCCAGCAGCGTTGCCGGGACAGGGTCAATTGAGCAGTTCTTC,CASSVAGTGSIEQFF
TRBD1,TRBJ2-7,.,TRBV29-1,TGCAGCGTTGAAAGGATCGGGACAGGAACCCTCGAGCAGTACTTC,CSVERIGTGTLEQYF
.,TRBJ1-5,.,TRBV9,TGTGCCAGCAGCGTTCACGGTGACGGGCCCCAGCATTTT,CASSVHGDGPQHF
TRBD1,TRBJ2-7,.,TRBV5-1,TGCGCCAGCAGCTTACAGGGGTTCCGCTACGAGCAGTACTTC,CASSLQGFRYEQYF
.,TRBJ2-1,.,TRBV4-3,TGCGCCAGCAGCCAAGATCCGAGTTACAATGAGCAGTTCTTC,CASSQDPSYNEQFF
.,TRBJ1-2,.,TRBV29-1,TGCAGCGTTCTCAGTTATGACTATGGCTACACCTTC,CSVLSYDYGYTF
.,TRBJ1-2,.,TRBV29-1,TGCAGCGTTGCCCCGCCCTACACCTTC,CSVAPPYTF
TRBD1,TRBJ2-5,once,TRBV2,TGTGCCAGCAGTGAAGGACAGGGTCAGACCCAGTACTTC,CASSEGQGQTQYF
TRBD2,TRBJ2-3,.,TRBV9,TGTGCCAGCAGCGTGGATCCGGGGGGGCCTGCAGATACGCAGTATTTT,CASSVDPGGPADTQYF
.,TRBJ1-2,.,TRBV19,TGTGCCAGTAGTATGTGGGGTGGCTACACCTTC,CASSMWGGYTF